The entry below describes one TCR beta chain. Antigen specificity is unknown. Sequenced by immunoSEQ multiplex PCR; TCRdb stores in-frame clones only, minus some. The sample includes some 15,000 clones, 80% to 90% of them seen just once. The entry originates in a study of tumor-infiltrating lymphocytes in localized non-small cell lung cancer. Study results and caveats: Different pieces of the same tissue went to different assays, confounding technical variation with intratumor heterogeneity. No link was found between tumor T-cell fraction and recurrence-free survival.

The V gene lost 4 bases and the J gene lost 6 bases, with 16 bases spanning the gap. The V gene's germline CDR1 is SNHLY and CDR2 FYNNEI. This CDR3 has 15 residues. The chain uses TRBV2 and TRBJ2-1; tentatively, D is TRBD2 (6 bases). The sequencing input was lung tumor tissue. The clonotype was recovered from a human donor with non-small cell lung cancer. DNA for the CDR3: TGTGCCAGCAGTGGAGCTAGCGCGATCTCCAATGAGCAGTTCTTC. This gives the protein CASSGASAISNEQFF. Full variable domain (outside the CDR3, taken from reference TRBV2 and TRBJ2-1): EPEVTQTPSHQVTQMGQEVILRCVPISNHLYFYWYRQILGQKVEFLVSFYNNEISEKSEIFDDQFSVERPDGSNFTLKIRSTKLEDSAMYFCASSGASAISNEQFFGPGTRLTVL.